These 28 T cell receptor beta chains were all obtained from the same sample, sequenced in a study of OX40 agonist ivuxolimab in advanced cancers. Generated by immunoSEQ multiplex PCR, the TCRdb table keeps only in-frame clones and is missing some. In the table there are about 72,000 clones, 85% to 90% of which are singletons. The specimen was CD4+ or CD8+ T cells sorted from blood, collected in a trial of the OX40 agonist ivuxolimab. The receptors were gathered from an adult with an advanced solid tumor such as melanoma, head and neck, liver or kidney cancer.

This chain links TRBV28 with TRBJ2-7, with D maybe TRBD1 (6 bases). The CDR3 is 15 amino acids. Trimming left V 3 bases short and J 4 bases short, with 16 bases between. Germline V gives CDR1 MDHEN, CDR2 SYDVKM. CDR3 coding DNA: TGTGCCAGCAGTTTCGGCACAGGGACGAGGTACGAGCAGTACTTC. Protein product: CASSFGTGTRYEQYF.

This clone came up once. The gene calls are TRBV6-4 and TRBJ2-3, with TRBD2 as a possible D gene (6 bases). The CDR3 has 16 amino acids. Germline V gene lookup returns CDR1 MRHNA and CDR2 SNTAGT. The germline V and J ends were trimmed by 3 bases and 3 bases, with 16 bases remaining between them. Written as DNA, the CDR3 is TGTGCCAGCAGTGAACTCCTAGCGCGGTTAACAGATACGCAGTATTTT. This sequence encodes CASSELLARLTDTQYF.

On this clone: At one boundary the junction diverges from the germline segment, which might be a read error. CDR3 sequence reads: CASSEGLAAYNEQFF. The CDR3 coding sequence is TGTGCTAGCAGCGAAGGACTAGCGGCCTACAATGAGCAGTTCTTC. V and J are TRBV7-7 and TRBJ2-1, with 10 bases lining up with TRBD2. CDR1 and CDR2 (germline): SSHAT, FNYEAQ (reference sequence). CDR3 length: 15 residues.

DNA for the CDR3: TGTGCCAGCTCACCACCGTCTTCGACAGATACGCAGTATTTT. Amino acids: CASSPPSSTDTQYF. The chain links TRBV18 to TRBJ2-3; D gene unclear. Germline CDR1 KGHSH, CDR2 LQKENI. V dropped 0 bases and J dropped 3 bases, with 7 bases sitting between them. The CDR3 runs to 14 residues.

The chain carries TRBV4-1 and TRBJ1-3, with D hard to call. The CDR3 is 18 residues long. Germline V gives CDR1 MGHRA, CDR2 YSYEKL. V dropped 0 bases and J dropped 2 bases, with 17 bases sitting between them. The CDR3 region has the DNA TGCGCCAGCAGCCAAGAAGGCCGCCCCAGTGTACCTGGAAACACCATATATTTT. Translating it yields CASSQEGRPSVPGNTIYF.

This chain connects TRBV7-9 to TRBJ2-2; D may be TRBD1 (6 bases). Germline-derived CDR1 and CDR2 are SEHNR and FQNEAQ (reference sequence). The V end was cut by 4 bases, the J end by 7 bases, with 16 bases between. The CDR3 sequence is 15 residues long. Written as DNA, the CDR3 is TGTGCCAGCAGCTCCCGGGACACAAAAGGCGGGGAGCTGTTTTTT. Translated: CASSSRDTKGGELFF.

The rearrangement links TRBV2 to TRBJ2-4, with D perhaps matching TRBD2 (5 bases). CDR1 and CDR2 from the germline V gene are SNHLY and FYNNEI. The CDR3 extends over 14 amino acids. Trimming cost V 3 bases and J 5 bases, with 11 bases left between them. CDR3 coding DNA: TGTGCCAGCAGTGACGAGGGCGGAGAAAACATTCAGTACTTC. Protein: CASSDEGGENIQYF.

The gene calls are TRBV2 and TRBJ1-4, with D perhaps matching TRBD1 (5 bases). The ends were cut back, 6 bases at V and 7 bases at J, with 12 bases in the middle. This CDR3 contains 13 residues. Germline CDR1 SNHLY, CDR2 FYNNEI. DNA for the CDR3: TGTGCCAGCAGAGAGACAGAGAGTGAAAAACTGTTTTTT. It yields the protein CASRETESEKLFF.

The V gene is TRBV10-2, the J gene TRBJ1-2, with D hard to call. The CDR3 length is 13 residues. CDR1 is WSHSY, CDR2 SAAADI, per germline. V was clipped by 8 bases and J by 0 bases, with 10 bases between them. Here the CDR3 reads CASQIQTNYGYTF. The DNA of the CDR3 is TGCGCCAGCCAAATACAGACTAACTATGGCTACACCTTC.

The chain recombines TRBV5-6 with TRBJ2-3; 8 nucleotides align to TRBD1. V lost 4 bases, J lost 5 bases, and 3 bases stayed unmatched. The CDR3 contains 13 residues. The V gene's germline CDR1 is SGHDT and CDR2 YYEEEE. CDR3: CASSQQGGDTQYF. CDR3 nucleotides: TGTGCCAGCAGCCAACAGGGGGGAGATACGCAGTATTTT.

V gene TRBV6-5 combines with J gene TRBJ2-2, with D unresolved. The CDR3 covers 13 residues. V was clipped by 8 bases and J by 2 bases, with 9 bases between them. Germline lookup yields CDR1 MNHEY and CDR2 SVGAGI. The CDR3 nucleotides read TGTGCCAGCCTCCGAAGAAACACCGGGGAGCTGTTTTTT. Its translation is CASLRRNTGELFF.

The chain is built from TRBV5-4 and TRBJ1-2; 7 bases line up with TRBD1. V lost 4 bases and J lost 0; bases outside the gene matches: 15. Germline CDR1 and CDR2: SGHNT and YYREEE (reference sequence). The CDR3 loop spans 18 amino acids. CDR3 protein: CASSPTRGRGYSNYGYTF. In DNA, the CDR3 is TGTGCCAGCAGCCCGACCCGCGGCAGGGGGTACTCTAACTATGGCTACACCTTC. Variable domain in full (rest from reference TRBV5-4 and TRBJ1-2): ETGVTQSPTHLIKTRGQQVTLRCSSQSGHNTVSWYQQALGQGPQFIFQYYREEENGRGNFPPRFSGLQFPNYSSELNVNALELDDSALYLCASSPTRGRGYSNYGYTFGSGTRLTVV.

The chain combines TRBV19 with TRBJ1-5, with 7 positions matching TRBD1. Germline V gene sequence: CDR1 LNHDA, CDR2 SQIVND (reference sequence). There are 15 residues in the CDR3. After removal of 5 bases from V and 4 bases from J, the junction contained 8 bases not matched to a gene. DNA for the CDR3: TGTGCCAGTAGTTCTTTTGGGACAGCGAATCAGCCCCAGCATTTT. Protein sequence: CASSSFGTANQPQHF.

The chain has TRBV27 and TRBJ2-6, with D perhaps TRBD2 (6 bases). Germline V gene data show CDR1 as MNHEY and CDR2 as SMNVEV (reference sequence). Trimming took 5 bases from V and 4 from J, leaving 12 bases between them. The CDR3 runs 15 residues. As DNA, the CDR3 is TGTGCCAGCAGTATACAGCGGGCCGGGGCCAACGTCCTGACTTTC. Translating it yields CASSIQRAGANVLTF. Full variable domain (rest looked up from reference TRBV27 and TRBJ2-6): EAQVTQNPRYLITVTGKKLTVTCSQNMNHEYMSWYRQDPGLGLRQIYYSMNVEVTDKGDVPEGYKVSRKEKRNFPLILESPSPNQTSLYFCASSIQRAGANVLTFGAGSRLTVL.

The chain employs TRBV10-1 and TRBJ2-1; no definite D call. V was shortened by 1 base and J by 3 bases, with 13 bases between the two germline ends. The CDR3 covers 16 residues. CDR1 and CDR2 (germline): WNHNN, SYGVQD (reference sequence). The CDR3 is CASSELRNSLYNEQFF. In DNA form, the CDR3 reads TGCGCCAGCAGTGAGTTAAGGAACAGCCTCTACAATGAGCAGTTCTTC.

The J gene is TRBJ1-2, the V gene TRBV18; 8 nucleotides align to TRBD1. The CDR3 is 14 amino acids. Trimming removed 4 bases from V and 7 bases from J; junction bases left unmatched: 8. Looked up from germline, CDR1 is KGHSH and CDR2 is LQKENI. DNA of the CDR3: TGTGCCAGCTCACTTGACGGACAGGGAGCTGGCTACACCTTC. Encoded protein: CASSLDGQGAGYTF. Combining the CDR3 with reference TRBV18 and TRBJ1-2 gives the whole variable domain NAGVMQNPRHLVRRRGQEARLRCSPMKGHSHVYWYRQLPEEGLKFMVYLQKENIIDESGMPKERFSAEFPKEGPSILRIQQVVRGDSAAYFCASSLDGQGAGYTFGSGTRLTVV.

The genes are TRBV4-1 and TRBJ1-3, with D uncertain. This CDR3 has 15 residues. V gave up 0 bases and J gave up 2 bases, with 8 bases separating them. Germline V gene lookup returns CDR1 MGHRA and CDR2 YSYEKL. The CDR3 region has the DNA TGCGCCAGCAGCCAAGAGTCGACCACTGGAAACACCATATATTTT. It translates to CASSQESTTGNTIYF.

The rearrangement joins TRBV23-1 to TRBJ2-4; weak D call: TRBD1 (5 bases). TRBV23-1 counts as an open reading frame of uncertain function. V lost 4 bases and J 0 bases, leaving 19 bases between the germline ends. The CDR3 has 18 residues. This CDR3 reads CASSRPLQEIQAKNIQYF. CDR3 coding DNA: TGCGCCAGCAGTCGCCCACTACAGGAGATCCAAGCCAAAAACATTCAGTACTTC.

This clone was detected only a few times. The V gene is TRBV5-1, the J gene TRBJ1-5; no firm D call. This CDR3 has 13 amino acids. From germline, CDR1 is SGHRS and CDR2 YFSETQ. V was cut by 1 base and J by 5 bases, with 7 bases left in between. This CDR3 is CASSLFPDQPQHF. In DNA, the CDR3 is TGCGCCAGCAGCTTGTTTCCCGATCAGCCCCAGCATTTT.

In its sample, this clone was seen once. In nucleotides, the CDR3 is TGTGCCAGCTCACCACCGGAGCAAAATGAAGCTTTCTTT. This codes for CASSPPEQNEAFF. V and J are TRBV18 and TRBJ1-1; D is undetermined. Germline V lookup: CDR1 KGHSH, CDR2 LQKENI. Trimming shortened V by 0 bases and J by 7 bases, and 9 bases separated the two germline ends. The CDR3 sequence is 13 residues long.

The DNA for the CDR3 is TGTGCCAGCAGTGAGCCAGACATAGCTGAAGCTTTCTTT. Translated, it gives CASSEPDIAEAFF. The chain is built from TRBV25-1 and TRBJ1-1, with unresolved D. This CDR3 comprises 13 residues. The germline gives CDR1 MGHDK, CDR2 SYGVNS. Trimming pared 3 bases from V and 6 bases from J, leaving 11 bases between.

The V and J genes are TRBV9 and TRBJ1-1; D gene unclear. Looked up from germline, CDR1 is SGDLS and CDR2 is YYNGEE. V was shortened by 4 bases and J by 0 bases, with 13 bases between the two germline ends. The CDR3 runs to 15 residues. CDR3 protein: CASSSTPGLNTEAFF. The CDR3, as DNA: TGTGCCAGCAGCTCAACCCCAGGACTGAACACTGAAGCTTTCTTT.

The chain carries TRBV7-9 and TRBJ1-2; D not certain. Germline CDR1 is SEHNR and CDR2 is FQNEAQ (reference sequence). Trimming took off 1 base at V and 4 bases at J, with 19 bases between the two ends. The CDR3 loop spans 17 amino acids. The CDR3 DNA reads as TGTGCCAGCAGCTTAGACTCTCCGGTGTACACCTTCTATGGCTACACCTTC. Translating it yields CASSLDSPVYTFYGYTF.

The CDR3: CASSLDKLNSPLHF. The CDR3 bases are TGCGCCAGCAGCTTGGACAAGTTGAATTCACCCCTCCACTTT. V is TRBV5-1 and J is TRBJ1-6; D remains unclear. The V and J ends lost 0 bases and 7 bases respectively, with 8 bases between them. Germline CDR1 and CDR2: SGHRS and YFSETQ. CDR3 length equals 14 residues.

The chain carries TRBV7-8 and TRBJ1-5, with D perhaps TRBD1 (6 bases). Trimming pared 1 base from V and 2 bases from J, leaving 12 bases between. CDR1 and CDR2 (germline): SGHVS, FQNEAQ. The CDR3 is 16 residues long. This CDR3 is CASSLDNGGRNQPQHF. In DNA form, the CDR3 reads TGTGCCAGCAGCTTAGATAACGGGGGGCGCAATCAGCCCCAGCATTTT.

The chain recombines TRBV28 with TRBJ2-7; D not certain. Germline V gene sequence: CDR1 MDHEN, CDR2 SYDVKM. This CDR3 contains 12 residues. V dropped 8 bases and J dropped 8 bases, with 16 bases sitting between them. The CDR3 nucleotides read TGTGCCAGCGGTTCCGGTTTGCCAAAGCAGTACTTC. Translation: CASGSGLPKQYF.

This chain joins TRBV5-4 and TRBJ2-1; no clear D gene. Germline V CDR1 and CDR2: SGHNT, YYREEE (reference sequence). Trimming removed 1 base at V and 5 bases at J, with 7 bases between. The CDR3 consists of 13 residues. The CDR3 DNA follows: TGTGCCAGCAGCTTGTCCCAACACAATGAGCAGTTCTTC. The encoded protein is CASSLSQHNEQFF.

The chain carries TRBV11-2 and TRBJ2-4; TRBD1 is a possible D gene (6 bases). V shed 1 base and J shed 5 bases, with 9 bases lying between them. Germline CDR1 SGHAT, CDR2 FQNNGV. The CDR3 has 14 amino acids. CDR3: CASSLVWTENIQYF. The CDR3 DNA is TGTGCCAGCAGCTTAGTTTGGACAGAAAACATTCAGTACTTC.